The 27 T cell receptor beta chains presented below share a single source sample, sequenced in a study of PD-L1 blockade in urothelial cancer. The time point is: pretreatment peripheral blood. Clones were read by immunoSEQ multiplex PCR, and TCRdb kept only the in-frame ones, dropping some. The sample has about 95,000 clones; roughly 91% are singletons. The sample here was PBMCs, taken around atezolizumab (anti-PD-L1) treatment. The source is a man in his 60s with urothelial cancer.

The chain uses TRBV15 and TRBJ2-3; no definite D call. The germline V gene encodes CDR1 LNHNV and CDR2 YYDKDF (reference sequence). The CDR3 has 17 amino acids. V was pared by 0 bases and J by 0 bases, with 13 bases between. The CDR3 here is CATSRDLEVTSTDTQYF. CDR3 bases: TGTGCCACCAGCAGAGATCTTGAAGTGACTAGCACAGATACGCAGTATTTT.

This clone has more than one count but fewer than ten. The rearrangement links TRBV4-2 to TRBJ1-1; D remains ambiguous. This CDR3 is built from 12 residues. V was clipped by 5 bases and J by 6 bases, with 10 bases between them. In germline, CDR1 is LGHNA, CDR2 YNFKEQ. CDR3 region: CASSYVGAEAFF. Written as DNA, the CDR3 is TGTGCCAGCAGCTACGTCGGAGCTGAAGCTTTCTTT.

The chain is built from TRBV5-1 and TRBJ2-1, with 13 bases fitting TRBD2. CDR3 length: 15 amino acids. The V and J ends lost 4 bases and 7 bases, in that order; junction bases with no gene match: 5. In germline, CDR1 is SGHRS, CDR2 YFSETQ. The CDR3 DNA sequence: TGCGCCAGCAGCGAAGGGACTAGCGGGATGAATGAGCAGTTCTTC. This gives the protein CASSEGTSGMNEQFF. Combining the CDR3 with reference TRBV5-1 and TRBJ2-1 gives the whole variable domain KAGVTQTPRYLIKTRGQQVTLSCSPISGHRSVSWYQQTPGQGLQFLFEYFSETQRNKGNFPGRFSGRQFSNSRSEMNVSTLELGDSALYLCASSEGTSGMNEQFFGPGTRLTVL.

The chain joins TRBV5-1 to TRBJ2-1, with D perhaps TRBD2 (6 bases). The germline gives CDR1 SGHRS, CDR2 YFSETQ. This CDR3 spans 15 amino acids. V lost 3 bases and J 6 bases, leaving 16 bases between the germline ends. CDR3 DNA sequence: TGCGCCAGCAGCTCCAACACGGGTAGCGGCAATGAGCAGTTCTTC. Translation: CASSSNTGSGNEQFF.

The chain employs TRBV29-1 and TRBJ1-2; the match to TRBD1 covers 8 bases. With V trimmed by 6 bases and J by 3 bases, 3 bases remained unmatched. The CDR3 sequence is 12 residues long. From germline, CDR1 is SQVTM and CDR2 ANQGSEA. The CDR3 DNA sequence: TGCAGCGTAGCGGACAGGGACTATGGCTACACCTTC. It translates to CSVADRDYGYTF.

The CDR3 reads CASSPSGNQPQHF. The CDR3 DNA reads as TGTGCCAGCTCCCCGAGCGGCAATCAGCCCCAGCATTTT. The chain joins TRBV18 to TRBJ1-5; D not certain. Trimming removed 6 bases at V and 2 bases at J, with 8 bases between. CDR1 and CDR2 (germline): KGHSH, LQKENI. This CDR3 contains 13 residues.

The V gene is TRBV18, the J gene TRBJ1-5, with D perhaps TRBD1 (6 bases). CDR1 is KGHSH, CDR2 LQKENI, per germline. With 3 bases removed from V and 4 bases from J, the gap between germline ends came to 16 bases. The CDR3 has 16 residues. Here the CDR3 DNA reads TGTGCCAGCTCACCCGTACAGGGACAAATAAATCAGCCCCAGCATTTT. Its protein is CASSPVQGQINQPQHF.

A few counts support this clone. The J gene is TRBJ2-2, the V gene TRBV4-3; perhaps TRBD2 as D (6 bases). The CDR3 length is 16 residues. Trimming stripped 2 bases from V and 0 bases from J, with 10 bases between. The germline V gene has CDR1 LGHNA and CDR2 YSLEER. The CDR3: CASSQRGGANTGELFF. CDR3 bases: TGCGCCAGCAGCCAAAGGGGCGGGGCGAACACCGGGGAGCTGTTTTTT.

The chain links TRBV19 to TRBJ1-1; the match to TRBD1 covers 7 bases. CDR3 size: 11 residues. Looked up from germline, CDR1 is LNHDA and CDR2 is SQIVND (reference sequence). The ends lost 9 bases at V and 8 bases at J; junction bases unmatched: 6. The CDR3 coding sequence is TGTGCCAGCCGGACAGGTGCCGAAGCTTTCTTT. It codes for CASRTGAEAFF.

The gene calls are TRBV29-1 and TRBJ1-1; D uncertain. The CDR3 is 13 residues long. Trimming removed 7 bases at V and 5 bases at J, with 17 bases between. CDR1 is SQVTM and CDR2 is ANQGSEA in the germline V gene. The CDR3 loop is CSAWPGFRTEAFF. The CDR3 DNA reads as TGCAGCGCTTGGCCCGGGTTCCGGACTGAAGCTTTCTTT.

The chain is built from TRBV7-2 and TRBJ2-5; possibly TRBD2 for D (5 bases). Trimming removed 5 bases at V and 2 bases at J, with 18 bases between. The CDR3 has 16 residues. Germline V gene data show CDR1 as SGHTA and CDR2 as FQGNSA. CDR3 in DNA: TGTGCCAGCAGCACCCTAAGACTACCCCAACAAGAGACCCAGTACTTC. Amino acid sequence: CASSTLRLPQQETQYF. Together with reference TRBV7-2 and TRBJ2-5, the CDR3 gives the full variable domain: GAGVSQSPSNKVTEKGKDVELRCDPISGHTALYWYRQSLGQGLEFLIYFQGNSAPDKSGLPSDRFSAERTGGSVSTLTIQRTQQEDSAVYLCASSTLRLPQQETQYFGPGTRLLVL.

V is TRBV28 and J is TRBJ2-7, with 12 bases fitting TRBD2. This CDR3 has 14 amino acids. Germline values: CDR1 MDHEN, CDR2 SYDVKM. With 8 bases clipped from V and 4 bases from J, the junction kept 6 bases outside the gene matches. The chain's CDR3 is CASGRLAGVYEQYF. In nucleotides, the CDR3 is TGTGCCAGCGGTAGACTAGCGGGAGTTTACGAGCAGTACTTC.

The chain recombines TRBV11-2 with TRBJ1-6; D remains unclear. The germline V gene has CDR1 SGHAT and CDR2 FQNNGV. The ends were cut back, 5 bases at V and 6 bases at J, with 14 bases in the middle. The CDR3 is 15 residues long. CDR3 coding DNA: TGTGCCAGCAGCGTCCTAGGTTCCGCTAATTCACCCCTCCACTTT. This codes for CASSVLGSANSPLHF.

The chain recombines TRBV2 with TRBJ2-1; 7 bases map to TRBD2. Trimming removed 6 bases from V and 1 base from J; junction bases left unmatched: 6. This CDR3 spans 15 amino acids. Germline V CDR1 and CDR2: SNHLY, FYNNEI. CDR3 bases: TGTGCCAGCAGGACGCTCGGGGGGTCCTACAATGAGCAGTTCTTC. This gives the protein CASRTLGGSYNEQFF.

CDR3 in DNA: TGTGCCAGCTCACCAGAGTCCACAGGAAATAATGAAAAACTGTTTTTT. It specifies CASSPESTGNNEKLFF. This chain links TRBV18 with TRBJ1-4; TRBD1 might be the D (5 bases). The germline V gene has CDR1 KGHSH and CDR2 LQKENI. The V end was cut by 2 bases, the J end by 4 bases, with 14 bases between. This CDR3 has 16 residues.

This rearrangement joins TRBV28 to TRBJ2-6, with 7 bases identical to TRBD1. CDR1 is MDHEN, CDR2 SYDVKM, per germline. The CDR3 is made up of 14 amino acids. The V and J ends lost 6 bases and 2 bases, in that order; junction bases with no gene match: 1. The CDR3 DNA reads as TGTGCCAGCAGGAGGGGGCCTGGGGCCAACGTCCTGACTTTC. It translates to CASRRGPGANVLTF. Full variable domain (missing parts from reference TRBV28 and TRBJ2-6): DVKVTQSSRYLVKRTGEKVFLECVQDMDHENMFWYRQDPGLGLRLIYFSYDVKMKEKGDIPEGYSVSREKKERFSLILESASTNQTSMYLCASRRGPGANVLTFGAGSRLTVL.

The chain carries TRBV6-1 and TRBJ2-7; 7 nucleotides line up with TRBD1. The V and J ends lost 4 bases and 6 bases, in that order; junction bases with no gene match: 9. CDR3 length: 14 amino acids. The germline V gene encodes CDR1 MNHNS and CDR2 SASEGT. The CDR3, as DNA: TGTGCCAGCAGTGTCCGGGACAGAGCTCTCGAGCAGTACTTC. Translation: CASSVRDRALEQYF.

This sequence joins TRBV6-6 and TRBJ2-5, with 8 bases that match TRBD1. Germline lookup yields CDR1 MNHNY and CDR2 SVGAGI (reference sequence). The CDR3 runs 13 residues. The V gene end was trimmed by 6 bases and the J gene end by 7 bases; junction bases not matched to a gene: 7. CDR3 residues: CASRWTGSWTQYF. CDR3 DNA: TGTGCCAGCAGATGGACAGGGTCGTGGACCCAGTACTTC.

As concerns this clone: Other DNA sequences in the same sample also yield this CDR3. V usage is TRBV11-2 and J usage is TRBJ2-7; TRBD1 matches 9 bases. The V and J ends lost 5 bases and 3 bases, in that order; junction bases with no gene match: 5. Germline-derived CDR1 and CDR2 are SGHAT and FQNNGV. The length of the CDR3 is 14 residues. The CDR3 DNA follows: TGTGCCAGCAGCCGAGGGACAGGGAGCTACGAGCAGTACTTC. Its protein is CASSRGTGSYEQYF.

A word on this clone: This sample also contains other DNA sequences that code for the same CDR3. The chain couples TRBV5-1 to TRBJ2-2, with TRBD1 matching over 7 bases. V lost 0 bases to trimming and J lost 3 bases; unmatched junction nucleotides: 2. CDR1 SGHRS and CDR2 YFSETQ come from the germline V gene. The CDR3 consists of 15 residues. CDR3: CASSLDRGDTGELFF. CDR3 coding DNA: TGCGCCAGCAGCTTGGACAGGGGTGACACCGGGGAGCTGTTTTTT.

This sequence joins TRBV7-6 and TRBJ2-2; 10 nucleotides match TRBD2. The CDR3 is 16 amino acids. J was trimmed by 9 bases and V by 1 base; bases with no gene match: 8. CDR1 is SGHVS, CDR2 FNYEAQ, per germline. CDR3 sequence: CASSLGLAGASWELFF. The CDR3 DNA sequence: TGTGCCAGCAGCTTAGGCCTAGCGGGAGCCAGCTGGGAGCTGTTTTTT.

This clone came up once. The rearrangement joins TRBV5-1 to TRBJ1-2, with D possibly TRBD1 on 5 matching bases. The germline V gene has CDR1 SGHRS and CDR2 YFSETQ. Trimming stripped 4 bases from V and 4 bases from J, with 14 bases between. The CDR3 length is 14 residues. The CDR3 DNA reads TGCGCCAGCAGCCCCAACCAGGGAGGCTATGGCTACACCTTC. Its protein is CASSPNQGGYGYTF.

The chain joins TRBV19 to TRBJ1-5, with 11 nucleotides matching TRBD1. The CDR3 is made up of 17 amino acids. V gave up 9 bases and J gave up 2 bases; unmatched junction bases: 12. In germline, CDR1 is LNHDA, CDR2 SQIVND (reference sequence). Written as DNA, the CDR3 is TGTGCCAGCGCCGGGACAGGGGGATTTGTGGGCAATCAGCCCCAGCATTTT. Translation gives CASAGTGGFVGNQPQHF.

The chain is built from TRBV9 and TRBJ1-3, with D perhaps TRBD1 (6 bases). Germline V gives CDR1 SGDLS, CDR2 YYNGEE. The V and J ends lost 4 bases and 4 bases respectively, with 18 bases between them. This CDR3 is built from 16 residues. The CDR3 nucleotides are TGTGCCAGCAGCCCACTCCTACAGGGTTCAGGAAACACCATATATTTT. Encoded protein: CASSPLLQGSGNTIYF.

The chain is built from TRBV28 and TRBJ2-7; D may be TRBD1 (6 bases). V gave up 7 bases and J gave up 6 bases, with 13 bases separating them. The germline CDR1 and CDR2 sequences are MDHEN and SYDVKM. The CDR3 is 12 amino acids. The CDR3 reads CASKSQGSEQYF. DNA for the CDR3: TGTGCCAGCAAATCACAGGGTTCCGAGCAGTACTTC.

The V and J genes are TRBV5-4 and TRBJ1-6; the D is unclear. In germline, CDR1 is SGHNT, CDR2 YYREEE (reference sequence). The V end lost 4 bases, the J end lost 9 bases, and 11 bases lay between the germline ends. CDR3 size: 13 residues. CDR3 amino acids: CASSIRGSSPLHF. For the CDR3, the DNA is TGTGCCAGCAGCATCAGAGGGAGTTCACCCCTCCACTTT.

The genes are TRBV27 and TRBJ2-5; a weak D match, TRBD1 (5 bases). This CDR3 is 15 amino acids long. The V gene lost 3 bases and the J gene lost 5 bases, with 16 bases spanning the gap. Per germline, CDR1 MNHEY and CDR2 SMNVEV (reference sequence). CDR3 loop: CASSFGALGRETQYF. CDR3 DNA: TGTGCCAGCAGTTTTGGCGCCCTGGGGCGGGAGACCCAGTACTTC.